The 23 T cell receptor beta chains listed next were all sequenced from one sample in a study of T cell responses to AZD1222 COVID-19 vaccine. Sequencing used immunoSEQ multiplex PCR; TCRdb keeps in-frame clones, though not all of them. The table includes tens of thousands of clones, about nine tenths detected once. Sequences were derived from peripheral blood, sampled 28 days after the second AZD1222 dose. Receptors originate from an adult who received the AZD1222 COVID-19 vaccine.

The rearrangement joins TRBV3-1 (or the pseudogene TRBV3-2) to TRBJ2-5; 9 nucleotides line up with TRBD2. J was trimmed by 7 bases and V by 1 base; bases with no gene match: 7. Germline loops: CDR1 LGHDT, CDR2 YNNKEL (reference sequence). This CDR3 is 15 amino acids long. The CDR3 coding sequence is TGTGCCAGCAGCCAAGGGCGGCGGGAGGGCGGGACCCAGTACTTC. Its translation: CASSQGRREGGTQYF.

This clone was seen only once. This rearrangement joins TRBV19 to TRBJ2-7; D is unclear. This CDR3 region has 14 residues. The V end lost 1 base, the J end lost 4 bases, and 11 bases lay between the germline ends. Germline CDR1 and CDR2: LNHDA and SQIVND (reference sequence). CDR3 loop: CASSIGSPSYEQYF. CDR3 sequence (DNA): TGTGCCAGTAGTATAGGATCGCCTTCATACGAGCAGTACTTC.

This chain links TRBV5-4 with TRBJ2-2; maybe TRBD1 (6 bases). Trimming pared 3 bases from V and 1 base from J, leaving 7 bases between. The CDR3 loop spans 14 amino acids. Germline lookup yields CDR1 SGHNT and CDR2 YYREEE (reference sequence). In nucleotides, the CDR3 is TGTGCCAGCAGCTCGGGACAGAACACCGGGGAGCTGTTTTTT. Translation: CASSSGQNTGELFF.

This chain joins TRBV6-1 and TRBJ1-5; D is possibly TRBD1 (6 bases). Trimming took 3 bases from V and 7 from J, leaving 16 bases between them. CDR1 and CDR2 from the germline V gene are MNHNS and SASEGT. The CDR3 is 15 residues long. The CDR3 DNA follows: TGTGCCAGCAGTGAGGAAGGGGGTACGGCCCAGCCCCAGCATTTT. It translates to CASSEEGGTAQPQHF.

The chain employs TRBV11-2 and TRBJ2-1; the match to TRBD2 covers 7 bases. The CDR3 has 19 residues. CDR1 SGHAT and CDR2 FQNNGV come from the germline V gene. J gave up 0 bases and V 5 bases, and 16 bases lay outside the gene matches. CDR3 amino acids: CASSLRGVAAASSYNEQFF. The CDR3 DNA follows: TGTGCCAGCAGCCTCCGGGGGGTAGCGGCCGCTTCCTCCTACAATGAGCAGTTCTTC.

The genes are TRBV7-3 and TRBJ1-1, with D perhaps matching TRBD1 (6 bases). The CDR3 runs to 14 residues. In germline, CDR1 is SGHTA, CDR2 FQGTGA. Trimming shortened V by 1 base and J by 6 bases, and 12 bases separated the two germline ends. The CDR3 region is CASSLIPGEPEAFF. The CDR3, as DNA: TGTGCCAGCAGCTTAATACCAGGGGAGCCTGAAGCTTTCTTT.

The rearrangement links TRBV5-1 to TRBJ1-3; D possibly corresponds to TRBD1 (5 bases). Trimming stripped 2 bases from V and 3 bases from J, with 12 bases between. The germline V gene has CDR1 SGHRS and CDR2 YFSETQ. The CDR3 sequence is 15 residues long. The CDR3 coding sequence is TGCGCCAGCAGCTTCGGCAGGGCGGATGGAAACACCATATATTTT. It specifies CASSFGRADGNTIYF.

The chain links TRBV7-8 to TRBJ2-7; 7 bases are shared with TRBD2. Germline V gene lookup returns CDR1 SGHVS and CDR2 FQNEAQ. CDR3 length equals 12 residues. V lost 8 bases to trimming and J lost 5 bases; unmatched junction nucleotides: 6. The CDR3 region is CASGRDLHEQYF. The CDR3 DNA sequence: TGTGCCAGCGGGAGGGATTTACACGAGCAGTACTTC.

The V call is TRBV5-1, the J call TRBJ2-1; 12 bases agree with TRBD2. The CDR3 runs 16 residues. Germline CDR1 is SGHRS and CDR2 is YFSETQ. The junction had 7 bases not matched to a gene; V was cut back by 0 bases and J by 9 bases. DNA for the CDR3: TGCGCCAGCAGCTTGGGGTCACTAGCGGGAGGAGGTGAGCAGTTCTTC. This translates into CASSLGSLAGGGEQFF.

This chain joins TRBV18 and TRBJ1-5, with D hard to call. CDR3 length equals 14 residues. The germline V gene has CDR1 KGHSH and CDR2 LQKENI. Trimming removed 2 bases at V and 1 base at J, with 6 bases between. The CDR3 bases are TGTGCCAGCTCACCAGACTACAGCAATCAGCCCCAGCATTTT. Translated: CASSPDYSNQPQHF. Complete variable domain (other parts from reference TRBV18 and TRBJ1-5): NAGVMQNPRHLVRRRGQEARLRCSPMKGHSHVYWYRQLPEEGLKFMVYLQKENIIDESGMPKERFSAEFPKEGPSILRIQQVVRGDSAAYFCASSPDYSNQPQHFGDGTRLSIL.

The gene calls are TRBV29-1 and TRBJ1-4, with D unclear. This CDR3 is 12 amino acids long. The ends were cut back, 1 base at V and 8 bases at J, with 8 bases in the middle. Germline CDR1 is SQVTM and CDR2 is ANQGSEA. The CDR3 region has the DNA TGCAGCGTTGAAGCCCCTGAGGAAAAACTGTTTTTT. It specifies CSVEAPEEKLFF.

The V gene is TRBV30, the J gene TRBJ2-1; the D gene is possibly TRBD1 (5 bases). The CDR3 consists of 14 residues. Germline CDR1 reads GTSNPN; CDR2 reads SVGIG (reference sequence). Trimming took 8 bases from V and 0 from J, leaving 14 bases between them. The CDR3 bases are TGTGCCAATAGGGGAATCATCTCCTACAATGAGCAGTTCTTC. The encoded protein is CANRGIISYNEQFF.

The chain carries TRBV25-1 and TRBJ1-1; D gene unclear. The CDR3 length is 15 residues. V was clipped by 2 bases and J by 1 base, with 11 bases between them. Germline V CDR1 and CDR2: MGHDK, SYGVNS. This CDR3 reads CASSEARWTNTEAFF. For the CDR3, the DNA is TGTGCCAGCAGTGAAGCCCGATGGACGAACACTGAAGCTTTCTTT.

This clone appeared a single time. This chain uses TRBV2 with TRBJ1-5; TRBD1 is a possible D gene (6 bases). The CDR3 has 14 residues. In germline, CDR1 is SNHLY, CDR2 FYNNEI. V was trimmed by 7 bases and J by 6 bases, leaving 16 bases between them. The CDR3 nucleotides read TGTGCCAGCAATTATGACAGGAACCGTCAGCCCCAGCATTTT. This sequence encodes CASNYDRNRQPQHF.

V gene TRBV30 combines with J gene TRBJ1-2, with D unclear. Germline V gives CDR1 GTSNPN, CDR2 SVGIG (reference sequence). The CDR3 runs to 13 residues. Between the trimmed V and J ends, which lost 1 base and 2 bases, there was a span of 8 bases. The CDR3 region is CAWSEQENYGYTF. The CDR3 bases are TGTGCCTGGAGTGAGCAGGAGAACTATGGCTACACCTTC. Full variable domain (missing parts from reference TRBV30 and TRBJ1-2): SQTIHQWPATLVQPVGSPLSLECTVEGTSNPNLYWYRQAAGRGLQLLFYSVGIGQISSEVPQNLSASRPQDRQFILSSKKLLLSDSGFYLCAWSEQENYGYTFGSGTRLTVV.

As for this clone: The sample holds other DNA sequences that translate to the same CDR3. The rearrangement links TRBV5-1 to TRBJ1-4; 7 bases line up with TRBD1. Germline CDR1 is SGHRS and CDR2 is YFSETQ. V shed 0 bases and J 8 bases; nucleotides not matched to a gene: 4. The CDR3 runs to 14 residues. The CDR3 DNA reads TGCGCCAGCAGCTTGGCCGGAGGGGGCGAAAAACTGTTTTTT. It yields the protein CASSLAGGGEKLFF.

The chain has TRBV4-1 and TRBJ2-7; tentatively, D is TRBD1 or TRBD2 (5 bases each). Germline V CDR1 and CDR2: MGHRA, YSYEKL. CDR3 length: 15 amino acids. Trimming took 5 bases from V and 5 from J, leaving 19 bases between them. CDR3 sequence: CASSTGAGRQDEQYF. CDR3 sequence (DNA): TGCGCCAGCAGCACCGGGGCCGGGCGGCAGGACGAGCAGTACTTC.

The gene calls are TRBV7-3 and TRBJ1-6; D is possibly TRBD1 (6 bases). V lost 2 bases and J lost 6, with 8 bases in between. The CDR3 totals 14 residues. Looked up from germline, CDR1 is SGHTA and CDR2 is FQGTGA. The CDR3 coding sequence is TGTGCCAGCAGCTTAGGGGGGCTTAATTCACCCCTCCACTTT. Its translation: CASSLGGLNSPLHF.

The J gene is TRBJ2-2, the V gene TRBV5-1; D possibly corresponds to TRBD2 (6 bases). CDR1 is SGHRS and CDR2 is YFSETQ in the germline V gene. This CDR3 is 15 amino acids long. Deletions cut 4 bases from V and 0 bases from J, with 10 bases between. The CDR3 sequence is CASSQGLPNTGELFF. The CDR3 coding sequence is TGCGCCAGCAGCCAGGGACTTCCGAACACCGGGGAGCTGTTTTTT.

This clone was recorded a few times. This chain connects TRBV19 to TRBJ2-1; no definite D call. The germline CDR1 and CDR2 sequences are LNHDA and SQIVND (reference sequence). The CDR3 totals 13 residues. Trimming removed 2 bases from V and 6 bases from J, with 8 bases in between. The CDR3 sequence: CASSIIDFNEQFF. CDR3 in DNA: TGTGCCAGTAGTATAATAGACTTCAATGAGCAGTTCTTC.

This clone was counted between two and nine times. The V and J genes are TRBV5-5 and TRBJ1-5; D remains unclear. The CDR3 sequence is 16 residues long. In germline, CDR1 is SGHKS, CDR2 YYEKEE (reference sequence). The germline V and J ends were trimmed by 0 bases and 2 bases, with 12 bases remaining between them. Here the CDR3 reads CASSLAGGMGNQPQHF. DNA of the CDR3: TGTGCCAGCAGCTTGGCAGGCGGGATGGGCAATCAGCCCCAGCATTTT.

This clone was seen more than once but under ten times. V gene TRBV19 combines with J gene TRBJ1-5; maybe TRBD1 (6 bases). Germline V gene data show CDR1 as LNHDA and CDR2 as SQIVND (reference sequence). This CDR3 is 15 amino acids long. The germline V and J ends were trimmed by 7 bases and 5 bases, with 18 bases remaining between them. The CDR3, as DNA: TGTGCCAGTACCGCCCCGGGGGCAGGGGATCAGCCCCAGCATTTT. It is translated as CASTAPGAGDQPQHF.

The chain employs TRBV24-1 and TRBJ2-1; 7 bases are a match to TRBD2. CDR3 length equals 15 residues. The junction had 5 bases not matched to a gene; V was cut back by 6 bases and J by 1 base. Germline V gives CDR1 KGHDR, CDR2 SFDVKD. This CDR3 reads CATSNSGYSYNEQFF. The CDR3 DNA is TGTGCCACCAGTAATAGCGGGTATTCCTACAATGAGCAGTTCTTC.